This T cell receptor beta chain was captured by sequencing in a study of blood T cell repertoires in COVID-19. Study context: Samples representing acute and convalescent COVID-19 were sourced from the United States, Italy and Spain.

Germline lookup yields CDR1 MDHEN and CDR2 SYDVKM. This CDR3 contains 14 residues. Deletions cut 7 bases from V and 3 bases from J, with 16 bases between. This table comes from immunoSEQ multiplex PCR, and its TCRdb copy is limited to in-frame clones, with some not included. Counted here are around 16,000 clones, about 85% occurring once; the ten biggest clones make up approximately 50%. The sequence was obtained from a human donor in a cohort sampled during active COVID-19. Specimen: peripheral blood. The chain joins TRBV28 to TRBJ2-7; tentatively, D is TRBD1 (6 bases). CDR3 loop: CASTLTGKVYEQYF. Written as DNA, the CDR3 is TGTGCCAGCACATTAACAGGGAAAGTCTACGAGCAGTACTTC.